This T cell receptor beta chain appears in the sequencing data of a study of cytomegalovirus exposure and HLA in healthy donors. Study in general: About 85 million unique TCR sequences came from HLA-typed donors in an early release.

Amplification used 60 Vbeta primers and 13 Jbeta primers. Clones were sequenced by immunoSEQ multiplex PCR, and TCRdb holds only the in-frame ones, with some missing. Found here are tens of thousands of clones, 70% to 85% of them singletons; the top ten hold around 3.1%. J gave up 5 bases and V 0 bases, and 7 bases lay outside the gene matches. Germline CDR1 reads WNHNN; CDR2 reads SYGVQD (reference sequence). This CDR3 contains 17 residues. Study-wide findings and caveats: The listing of 150 or so TCR beta chains classed them as cytomegalovirus-associated. More than 15,000 TCR beta sequences were associated with HLA alleles at 0.05 false discovery rate in a later analysis. A later look showed TCR association rates differing by HLA locus, highest for DRB1 and lowest for HLA-C.

In its sample, this clone was seen a few times. No antigen is known for it. The V gene is TRBV10-1, the J gene TRBJ2-5; TRBD2 matches at 12 bases. The sequencing sample was made of PBMCs. The sequence derives from a man aged 45-60 years in good health and CMV-seropositive. In nucleotides, the CDR3 is TGCGCCAGCAGTGAGTCGAATGCTAGCGGGAGGGCTGAGACCCAGTACTTC. It is translated as CASSESNASGRAETQYF.